The rows below give T cell receptor beta chains drawn from one sample of a study of regulatory and conventional T cells in RAG deficiency. TCRdb keeps only in-frame clones here, not all; method: immunoSEQ multiplex PCR. The table has 2,500 to 3,000 clones, approximately 82% seen once. Specimen: CD4+ effector T cells sorted from blood. These receptors all stem from a human donor with RAG deficiency presenting as severe combined immunodeficiency. The CDR3 runs from the conserved cysteine through the conserved F or W. D genes are given only for firm matches. Only some rows state a clone size, as once, few, many or a class for expanded clones.

>TRBV7-8|.|TRBJ2-7|.
CASSLVWQGRYEQYF
TGTGCCAGCAGCTTAGTGTGGCAGGGTCGGTACGAGCAGTACTTC
>TRBV5-1|.|TRBJ2-7|.
CASSRQLYYEQYF
TGCGCCAGCAGCCGACAACTCTACTACGAGCAGTACTTC
>TRBV18|.|TRBJ1-1|.
CASSPRGIGALNTEAFF
TGTGCCAGCTCACCACGGGGGATAGGGGCTCTGAACACTGAAGCTTTCTTT
>TRBV7-3|.|TRBJ2-1|.
CASSLATEYNEQFF
TGTGCCAGCAGCTTAGCAACAGAATACAATGAGCAGTTCTTC
>TRBV5-1|.|TRBJ1-2|TRBD1
CASSLVQGEGYTF
TGCGCCAGCAGCTTGGTACAGGGGGAGGGCTACACCTTC
>TRBV27|.|TRBJ2-3|.
CASTRKVDSLSTDTQYF
TGTGCCAGCACCCGAAAGGTGGACAGTCTGAGCACAGATACGCAGTATTTT
>TRBV5-4|.|TRBJ2-5|.
CASSQQETQYF
TGTGCCAGCAGCCAACAAGAGACCCAGTACTTC
>TRBV4-1|.|TRBJ1-2|TRBD1
CASSPRDSYGYTF
TGCGCCAGCAGCCCCCGGGACAGCTATGGCTACACCTTC
>TRBV29-1|few|TRBJ2-5|.
CSVDSAKRETQYF
TGCAGCGTTGATTCTGCCAAAAGGGAGACCCAGTACTTC
>TRBV6-5|.|TRBJ2-2|.
CASSFLRAGELFF
TGTGCCAGCAGTTTCCTGCGGGCCGGGGAGCTGTTTTTT
>TRBV2|.|TRBJ2-1|TRBD1
CASSRDSSYNEQFF
TGTGCCAGCAGTAGGGACAGCTCCTACAATGAGCAGTTCTTC
>TRBV11-2|.|TRBJ2-1|.
CASSLGGYNEQFF
TGTGCCAGCAGCTTAGGAGGGTACAATGAGCAGTTCTTC
>TRBV7-2|few|TRBJ1-5|.
CASSLRAPSNQPQHF
TGTGCCAGCAGCTTAAGGGCTCCTAGCAATCAGCCCCAGCATTTT
>TRBV5-1|.|TRBJ2-3|.
CASSLSHGTQYF
TGCGCCAGCAGCTTAAGCCATGGTACGCAGTATTTT
>TRBV7-2|.|TRBJ2-7|TRBD1
CASSLRTGGGWYEQYF
TGTGCCAGCAGCCTAAGGACAGGGGGCGGATGGTACGAGCAGTACTTC
>TRBV7-8|.|TRBJ2-7|.
CASSFPLFRTFEQYF
TGTGCCAGCAGCTTCCCCCTATTTCGGACTTTCGAGCAGTACTTC
>TRBV4-1|.|TRBJ2-5|TRBD1
CASSHQGDSKTQYF
TGCGCCAGCAGCCATCAGGGGGATTCCAAGACCCAGTACTTC
>TRBV5-1|once|TRBJ2-3|.
CASSLGSSTDTQYF
TGCGCCAGCAGCTTGGGGTCCTCCACAGATACGCAGTATTTT
>TRBV18|.|TRBJ2-3|.
CASSPFYTDTQYF
TGTGCCAGCTCACCTTTTTACACAGATACGCAGTATTTT
>TRBV6-4|.|TRBJ2-1|.
CASSETGYNEQFF
TGTGCCAGCAGTGAAACAGGTTACAATGAGCAGTTCTTC
>TRBV9|.|TRBJ1-3|.
CASSFLSGNTIYF
TGTGCCAGCAGCTTCTTGTCTGGAAACACCATATATTTT
>TRBV18|.|TRBJ2-5|.
CASSPYGIQETQYF
TGTGCCAGCTCACCTTACGGGATCCAAGAGACCCAGTACTTC
>TRBV2|.|TRBJ2-3|.
CASKFEVTPTDTQYF
TGTGCCAGCAAATTCGAGGTGACCCCAACAGATACGCAGTATTTT
>TRBV7-3|.|TRBJ2-3|.
CASSFWTASTDTQYF
TGTGCCAGCAGCTTTTGGACGGCTAGCACAGATACGCAGTATTTT
>TRBV29-1|.|TRBJ2-1|.
CSVGFRGPYNEQFF
TGCAGCGTTGGTTTCCGGGGGCCCTACAATGAGCAGTTCTTC
>TRBV11-2|.|TRBJ2-7|TRBD1
CASSYNRGPYEQYF
TGTGCCAGCAGCTACAACAGGGGTCCCTACGAGCAGTACTTC
>TRBV7-3|.|TRBJ2-3|.
CASSLASPDTQYF
TGTGCCAGCAGCTTAGCTAGCCCAGATACGCAGTATTTT
>TRBV5-1|.|TRBJ2-2|TRBD1
CASSWTGTGELFF
TGCGCCAGCAGCTGGACAGGAACCGGGGAGCTGTTTTTT
>TRBV7-2|.|TRBJ2-5|.
CASSLQGQETQYF
TGTGCCAGCAGCTTACAGGGGCAAGAGACCCAGTACTTC
>TRBV9|.|TRBJ2-3|TRBD1
CASSVGRTGPSTDTQYF
TGTGCCAGCAGCGTAGGGAGGACAGGGCCAAGCACAGATACGCAGTATTTT
>TRBV2|.|TRBJ1-1|.
CASSDRFRGREAFF
TGTGCCAGCAGCGACCGCTTTAGGGGCCGAGAAGCTTTCTTT
>TRBV6-6|.|TRBJ1-1|.
CASSYSYRSMNTEAFF
TGTGCCAGCAGTTACTCGTACAGGTCCATGAACACTGAAGCTTTCTTT
>TRBV5-1|once|TRBJ2-3|.
CASSLQVTDTQYF
TGCGCCAGCAGCTTACAGGTCACAGATACGCAGTATTTT
>TRBV7-6|.|TRBJ2-7|.
CASSRFKLDFAYEQYF
TGTGCCAGCAGCCGGTTTAAACTGGATTTTGCCTACGAGCAGTACTTC
>TRBV28|.|TRBJ2-5|.
CASSLRAFGETQYF
TGTGCCAGCAGTTTAAGGGCCTTCGGGGAGACCCAGTACTTC
>TRBV11-3|.|TRBJ1-3|.
CASSLGFGNTIYF
TGTGCCAGCAGCTTAGGGTTTGGAAACACCATATATTTT
>TRBV9|.|TRBJ2-7|TRBD1
CASSPQTGLGYEQYF
TGTGCCAGCAGCCCCCAGACAGGGTTAGGCTACGAGCAGTACTTC
>TRBV28|few|TRBJ1-3|.
CASSWTPGNTIYF
TGTGCCAGCAGTTGGACCCCTGGAAACACCATATATTTT
>TRBV28|.|TRBJ2-7|TRBD1
CGTGGRVTEQYF
TGTGGCACAGGGGGCCGGGTAACCGAGCAGTACTTC
>TRBV6-5|few|TRBJ1-6|.
CASSYTSEGNSPLHF
TGTGCCAGCAGTTACACCTCGGAGGGTAATTCACCCCTCCACTTT
>TRBV4-3|once|TRBJ2-3|.
CASSREPQDTQYF
TGCGCCAGCAGCCGCGAACCGCAAGATACGCAGTATTTT
>TRBV4-2|.|TRBJ2-3|.
CASSQGEVDTQYF
TGTGCCAGCAGCCAAGGGGAGGTAGATACGCAGTATTTT
>TRBV7-3|.|TRBJ2-5|.
CASSLLGQGETQYF
TGTGCCAGCAGCTTACTCGGGCAGGGGGAGACCCAGTACTTC
>TRBV18|.|TRBJ2-5|.
CASSPGLRETQYF
TGTGCCAGCTCACCAGGGTTACGAGAGACCCAGTACTTC
>TRBV7-9|few|TRBJ1-2|TRBD1
CASSPTGFLGQGLRGYTF
TGTGCCAGCAGCCCGACCGGTTTCTTAGGACAGGGTTTGCGCGGCTACACCTTC
>TRBV5-1|once|TRBJ2-5|.
CASSLTRTQETQYF
TGCGCCAGCAGCTTGACGAGAACCCAAGAGACCCAGTACTTC